These 30 T cell receptor beta chains were all obtained from the same sample, sequenced in a study of monozygotic twins with inflammatory bowel disease. TCRdb reanalyzed the 5' RACE reads and collapses them to one entry per CDR3 protein, without DNA. This sample carries some 400,000 distinct CDR3 sequences, with more than 2% going to the ten biggest clones. The sequenced sample was blood. These receptors were collected from a human donor with ulcerative colitis or Crohn's disease, or a healthy co-twin of an affected twin (not recorded which).

This sequence joins TRBV14 and TRBJ2-6; TCRdb proposes TRBD1, but this gene call is untestable without DNA. The germline V gene has CDR1 SGHDN and CDR2 FVKESK. This CDR3 has 15 residues. The CDR3 here is CASSQAGTGANVLTF. Full variable domain (remainder filled in from reference TRBV14 and TRBJ2-6): EAGVTQFPSHSVIEKGQTVTLRCDPISGHDNLYWYRRVMGKEIKFLLHFVKESKQDESGMPNNRFLAERTGGTYSTLKVQPAELEDSGVYFCASSQAGTGANVLTFGAGSRLTVL.

CDR3 residues: CASSFRDRVGHEQYF. This rearrangement joins TRBV11-2 to TRBJ2-7; TCRdb outputs TRBD1, but without DNA this stays unchecked. CDR3 length: 15 residues. From germline, CDR1 is SGHAT and CDR2 FQNNGV.

The rearrangement links TRBV7-9 to TRBJ1-2. Germline CDR1 and CDR2: SEHNR and FQNEAQ (reference sequence). The CDR3 is 11 amino acids. CDR3 in amino acids: CASSWDYGYTF.

The chain combines TRBV11-2 with TRBJ1-2. From germline, CDR1 is SGHAT and CDR2 FQNNGV. The CDR3 length is 14 residues. CDR3 sequence reads: CASSFLGPLYGYTF. The variable domain in full, with the rest retrieved from reference TRBV11-2 and TRBJ1-2, is EAGVAQSPRYKIIEKRQSVAFWCNPISGHATLYWYQQILGQGPKLLIQFQNNGVVDDSQLPKDRFSAERLKGVDSTLKIQPAKLEDSAVYLCASSFLGPLYGYTFGSGTRLTVV.

CDR3 sequence: CASSQEWRSLARDYNEQFF. The rearrangement uses TRBV4-2 and TRBJ2-1; no DNA is available, so the TRBD2 call from TCRdb remains unchecked. The CDR3 spans 19 residues. Germline values: CDR1 LGHNA, CDR2 YNFKEQ.

The chain couples TRBV7-2 to TRBJ1-2. Looked up from germline, CDR1 is SGHTA and CDR2 is FQGNSA. This CDR3 comprises 12 residues. CDR3: CASSLNPRGYTF.

CDR3 sequence: CASSQEGPYEQYF. The chain links TRBV4-3 to TRBJ2-7; TCRdb's D gene call, TRBD2, goes unchecked for lack of DNA. The CDR3 has 13 amino acids. Germline values: CDR1 LGHNA, CDR2 YSLEER.

The chain joins TRBV6-5 to TRBJ2-3; as DNA is missing, the TRBD2 call by TCRdb cannot be tested. Germline CDR1 is MNHEY and CDR2 is SVGAGI. The CDR3 has 17 amino acids. CDR3 sequence reads: CASSYSTPSGGLDTQYF.

The chain is built from TRBV10-1 and TRBJ2-1; TCRdb proposes TRBD1, but this gene call is untestable without DNA. Per the germline V gene, CDR1 is WNHNN and CDR2 is SYGVQD (reference sequence). The CDR3 is 23 residues long. CDR3 region: CASSESRLQGQGTTITNHNEQFF.

The chain joins TRBV7-3 to TRBJ2-1; checking the TCRdb D call of TRBD1 is not possible without DNA. The CDR3 has 13 amino acids. Per the germline V gene, CDR1 is SGHTA and CDR2 is FQGTGA. The CDR3 loop reads CASSFAGANEQFF.

V and J are TRBV7-2 and TRBJ2-2. The CDR3 is 13 residues long. Germline V lookup: CDR1 SGHTA, CDR2 FQGNSA. The CDR3 region is CASSLRSTGELFF.

V usage is TRBV5-1 and J usage is TRBJ2-7; TCRdb selects TRBD1, and the lack of DNA leaves this call unchecked. CDR1 is SGHRS, CDR2 YFSETQ, per germline. There are 15 residues in the CDR3. CDR3 region: CASSLESRTVYEQYF.

This chain uses TRBV6-2 or TRBV6-3 with TRBJ2-1. The CDR3 is 11 amino acids. CDR1 is MNHEY, CDR2 SVGEGT, per germline. The CDR3 reads CASSYTGSQFF.

V is TRBV4-3 and J is TRBJ2-3; TCRdb proposes TRBD1, but this gene call is untestable without DNA. Germline V CDR1 and CDR2: LGHNA, YSLEER. The CDR3 totals 16 residues. This chain's CDR3 is CASSQNRGSSTDTQYF.

V gene TRBV5-5 combines with J gene TRBJ2-1; TCRdb's D gene call, TRBD1, goes unchecked for lack of DNA. Per germline, CDR1 SGHKS and CDR2 YYEKEE (reference sequence). The CDR3 sequence is 14 residues long. This chain's CDR3 is CASSFGVRVNEQFF. Full variable domain (missing parts from reference TRBV5-5 and TRBJ2-1): DAGVTQSPTHLIKTRGQQVTLRCSPISGHKSVSWYQQVLGQGPQFIFQYYEKEERGRGNFPDRFSARQFPNYSSELNVNALLLGDSALYLCASSFGVRVNEQFFGPGTRLTVL.

The chain employs TRBV3-1 and TRBJ2-1; TCRdb's D gene call, TRBD1, goes unchecked for lack of DNA. The CDR3 is 13 amino acids. CDR1 is LGHDT, CDR2 YNNKEL, per germline (reference sequence). CDR3: CASSRTVVNEQFF.

The CDR3 here is CASSGQDVYEQYF. V usage is TRBV7-2 and J usage is TRBJ2-7; TCRdb picks TRBD1, but there is no DNA to check that call. The germline CDR1 and CDR2 sequences are SGHTA and FQGNSA. The CDR3 is 13 amino acids.

The rearrangement uses TRBV12-5 and TRBJ2-2. Per germline, CDR1 LGHNT and CDR2 FRNRAP. The CDR3 totals 13 residues. The CDR3 sequence is CASPRETTGELFF.

This sequence joins TRBV7-7 and TRBJ2-1; TCRdb's D gene call, TRBD2, goes unchecked for lack of DNA. The germline V gene has CDR1 SSHAT and CDR2 FNYEAQ (reference sequence). This CDR3 contains 16 residues. CDR3 protein: CASSLETGGRVGEQFF. The full variable domain, its missing parts supplied by reference TRBV7-7 and TRBJ2-1, is GAGVSQSPRYKVTKRGQDVTLRCDPISSHATLYWYQQALGQGPEFLTYFNYEAQPDKSGLPSDRFSAERPEGSISTLTIQRTEQRDSAMYRCASSLETGGRVGEQFFGPGTRLTVL.

The chain joins TRBV20-1 to TRBJ2-6; the TRBD2 assignment by TCRdb is unverifiable without DNA. Germline V CDR1 and CDR2: DFQATT, SNEGSKA (reference sequence). This CDR3 has 17 residues. CDR3 residues: CSAIGLAGNSGANVLTF.

The chain is built from TRBV6-2 or TRBV6-3 and TRBJ2-2. Germline CDR1 reads MNHEY; CDR2 reads SVGEGT. There are 15 residues in the CDR3. CDR3 protein: CASSYTAKGTGELFF.

The genes are TRBV30 and TRBJ2-1. The CDR3 totals 12 residues. The germline V gene has CDR1 GTSNPN and CDR2 SVGIG (reference sequence). The CDR3 sequence is CAWFNNYNEQFF.

The CDR3: CASSLVGARDGYTF. The V and J genes are TRBV4-1 and TRBJ1-2; TCRdb gives TRBD1 as the D gene, but with no DNA this cannot be confirmed. Germline-derived CDR1 and CDR2 are MGHRA and YSYEKL. This CDR3 has 14 residues.

This chain links TRBV12-3 or TRBV12-4 with TRBJ1-5; TCRdb selects TRBD1, and the lack of DNA leaves this call unchecked. The CDR3 length is 14 residues. This CDR3 reads CASRTGTNDQPQHF.

The gene calls are TRBV24-1 and TRBJ2-1. CDR3 size: 12 residues. The germline gives CDR1 KGHDR, CDR2 SFDVKD. The CDR3: CATSEFSNEQFF.

The CDR3 here is CSPSGSTDTQYF. This sequence joins TRBV20-1 and TRBJ2-3. From germline, CDR1 is DFQATT and CDR2 SNEGSKA (reference sequence). This CDR3 contains 12 residues.

The chain uses TRBV5-1 and TRBJ2-3. Germline assignment: CDR1 SGHRS and CDR2 YFSETQ. CDR3 length equals 17 residues. This CDR3 reads CASSLISGSTSTDTQYF.

CDR3 sequence reads: CSARDWASGAADTQYF. V gene TRBV20-1 combines with J gene TRBJ2-3; TCRdb gives TRBD1 as the D gene, but with no DNA this cannot be confirmed. This CDR3 contains 16 residues. Germline CDR1 and CDR2: DFQATT and SNEGSKA (reference sequence).

The chain uses TRBV20-1 and TRBJ1-5. The CDR3 runs 12 residues. The germline gives CDR1 DFQATT, CDR2 SNEGSKA (reference sequence). The CDR3: CSARDGNQPQHF.

CDR3 sequence reads: CASRFQAEAFF. J is TRBJ1-1 and V is TRBV7-9. There are 11 residues in the CDR3. Germline V CDR1 and CDR2: SEHNR, FQNEAQ (reference sequence).